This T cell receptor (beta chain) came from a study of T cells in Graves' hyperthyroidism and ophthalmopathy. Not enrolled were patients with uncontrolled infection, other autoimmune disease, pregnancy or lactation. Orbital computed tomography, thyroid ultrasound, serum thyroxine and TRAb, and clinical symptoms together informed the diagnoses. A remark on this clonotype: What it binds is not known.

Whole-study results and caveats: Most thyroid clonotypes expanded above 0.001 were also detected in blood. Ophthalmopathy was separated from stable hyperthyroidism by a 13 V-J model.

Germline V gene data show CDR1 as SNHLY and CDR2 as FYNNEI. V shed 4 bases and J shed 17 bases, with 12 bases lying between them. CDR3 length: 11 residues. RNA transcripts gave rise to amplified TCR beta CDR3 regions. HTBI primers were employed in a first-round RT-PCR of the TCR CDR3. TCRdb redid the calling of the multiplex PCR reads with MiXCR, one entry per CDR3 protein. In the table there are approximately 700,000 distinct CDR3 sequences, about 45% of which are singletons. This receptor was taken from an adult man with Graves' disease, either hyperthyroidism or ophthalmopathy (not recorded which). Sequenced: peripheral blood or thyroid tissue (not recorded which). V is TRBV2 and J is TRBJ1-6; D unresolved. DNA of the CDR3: TGTGCCAGCAGTGTAGGCCAGGAGGTCCACTTT. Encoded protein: CASSVGQEVHF.